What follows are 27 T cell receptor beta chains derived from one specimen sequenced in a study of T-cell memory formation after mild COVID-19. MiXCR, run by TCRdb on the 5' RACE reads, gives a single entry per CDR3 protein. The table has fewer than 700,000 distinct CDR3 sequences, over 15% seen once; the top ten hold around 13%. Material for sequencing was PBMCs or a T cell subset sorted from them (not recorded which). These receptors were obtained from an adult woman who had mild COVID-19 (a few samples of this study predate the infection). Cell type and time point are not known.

The CDR3 protein is CATRGDIAGAFEQYF. The DNA for the CDR3 is TGTGCCACCCGAGGGGATATAGCGGGAGCGTTCGAGCAGTACTTC. The chain recombines TRBV27 with TRBJ2-7; 9 bases line up with TRBD2. From germline, CDR1 is MNHEY and CDR2 SMNVEV (reference sequence). The CDR3 has 15 residues. Germline trimming cut 10 bases from V and 6 bases from J; bases unmatched to any gene: 16.

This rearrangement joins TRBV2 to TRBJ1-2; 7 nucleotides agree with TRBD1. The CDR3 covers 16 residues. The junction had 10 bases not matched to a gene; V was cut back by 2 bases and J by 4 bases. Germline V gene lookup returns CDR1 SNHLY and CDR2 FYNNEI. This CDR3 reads CASSEIGGQTSYGYTF. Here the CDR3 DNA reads TGTGCCAGCAGTGAAATCGGGGGACAGACAAGCTATGGCTACACCTTC.

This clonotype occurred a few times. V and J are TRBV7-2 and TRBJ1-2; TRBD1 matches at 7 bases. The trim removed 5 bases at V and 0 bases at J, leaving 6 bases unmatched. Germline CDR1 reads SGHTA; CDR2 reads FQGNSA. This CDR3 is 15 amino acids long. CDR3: CASSPSTGTNYGYTF. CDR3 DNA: TGTGCCAGCAGCCCGTCGACAGGGACTAACTATGGCTACACCTTC.

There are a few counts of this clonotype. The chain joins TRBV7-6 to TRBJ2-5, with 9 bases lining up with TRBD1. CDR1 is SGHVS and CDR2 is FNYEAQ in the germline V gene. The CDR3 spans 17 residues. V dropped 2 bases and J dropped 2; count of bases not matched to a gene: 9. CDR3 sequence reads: CASSLRAPGQGQETQYF. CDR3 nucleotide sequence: TGTGCCAGCAGCTTACGTGCGCCGGGACAGGGTCAAGAGACCCAGTACTTC.

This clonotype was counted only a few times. CDR3 region: CASSAGLDNEQFF. The CDR3 region has the DNA TGCGCCAGCAGCGCCGGACTGGACAATGAGCAGTTCTTC. The chain carries TRBV5-1 and TRBJ2-1; TRBD2 is a possible D gene (5 bases). From germline, CDR1 is SGHRS and CDR2 YFSETQ. The V end was cut by 4 bases, the J end by 5 bases, with 10 bases between. This CDR3 has 13 residues.

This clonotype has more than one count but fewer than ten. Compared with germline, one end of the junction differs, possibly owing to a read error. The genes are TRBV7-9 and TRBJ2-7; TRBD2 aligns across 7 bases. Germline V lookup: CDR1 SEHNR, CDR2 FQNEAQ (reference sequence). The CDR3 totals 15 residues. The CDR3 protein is CASRLAAGRSYEQYF. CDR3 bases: TGTGCCAGCCGCTTAGCAGCGGGGCGATCCTACGAGCAGTACTTC.

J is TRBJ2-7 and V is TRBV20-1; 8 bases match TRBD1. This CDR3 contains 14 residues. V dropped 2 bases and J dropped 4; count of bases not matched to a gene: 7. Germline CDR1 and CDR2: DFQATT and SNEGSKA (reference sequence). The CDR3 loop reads CSARSTTGVYEQYF. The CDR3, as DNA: TGCAGTGCTAGATCTACGACAGGGGTTTACGAGCAGTACTTC.

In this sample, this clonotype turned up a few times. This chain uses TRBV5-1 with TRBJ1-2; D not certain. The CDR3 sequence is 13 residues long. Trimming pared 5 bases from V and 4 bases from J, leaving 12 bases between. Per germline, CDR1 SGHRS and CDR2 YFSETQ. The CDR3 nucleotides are TGCGCCAGCAGTTCCGGGATGGGCTATGGCTACACCTTC. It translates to CASSSGMGYGYTF.

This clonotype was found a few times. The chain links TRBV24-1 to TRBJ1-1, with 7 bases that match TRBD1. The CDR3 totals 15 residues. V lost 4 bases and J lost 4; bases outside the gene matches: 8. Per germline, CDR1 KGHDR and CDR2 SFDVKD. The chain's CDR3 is CATSDSQTGVTEAFF. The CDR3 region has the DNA TGTGCCACCAGTGACTCCCAAACAGGGGTCACTGAAGCTTTCTTT.

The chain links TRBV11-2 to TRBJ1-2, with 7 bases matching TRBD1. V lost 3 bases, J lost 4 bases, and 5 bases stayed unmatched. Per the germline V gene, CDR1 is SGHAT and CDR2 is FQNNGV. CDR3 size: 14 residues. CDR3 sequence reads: CASSFTGVSYGYTF. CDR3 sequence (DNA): TGTGCCAGCAGCTTTACAGGGGTGAGCTATGGCTACACCTTC.

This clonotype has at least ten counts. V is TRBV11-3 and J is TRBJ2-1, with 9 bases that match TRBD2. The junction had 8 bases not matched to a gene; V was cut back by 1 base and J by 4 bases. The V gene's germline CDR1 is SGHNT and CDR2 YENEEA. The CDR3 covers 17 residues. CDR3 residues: CASSLGRGGLAYNEQFF. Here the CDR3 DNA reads TGTGCCAGCAGCTTAGGTCGGGGCGGACTAGCGTACAATGAGCAGTTCTTC.

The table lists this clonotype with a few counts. The CDR3 protein is CASSDPGTGGSYEQYF. Here the CDR3 DNA reads TGTGCCAGCAGTGACCCCGGGACAGGGGGTTCCTACGAGCAGTACTTC. The chain combines TRBV25-1 with TRBJ2-7; 11 bases align to TRBD1. Germline trimming cut 3 bases from V and 1 base from J; bases unmatched to any gene: 5. Germline V gene data show CDR1 as MGHDK and CDR2 as SYGVNS. The CDR3 runs to 16 residues.

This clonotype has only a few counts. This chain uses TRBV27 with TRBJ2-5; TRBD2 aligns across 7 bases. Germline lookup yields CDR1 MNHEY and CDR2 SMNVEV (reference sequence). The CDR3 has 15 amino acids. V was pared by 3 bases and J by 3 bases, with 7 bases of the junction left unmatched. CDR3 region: CASSFHPGGKETQYF. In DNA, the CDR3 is TGTGCCAGCAGTTTTCACCCGGGGGGTAAAGAGACCCAGTACTTC.

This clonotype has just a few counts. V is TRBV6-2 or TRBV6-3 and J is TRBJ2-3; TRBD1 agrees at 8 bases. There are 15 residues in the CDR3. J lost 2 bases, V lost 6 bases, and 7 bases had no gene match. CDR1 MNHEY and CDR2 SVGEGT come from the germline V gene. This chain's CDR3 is CASRSGTGDTDTQYF. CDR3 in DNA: TGTGCCAGCAGATCCGGGACAGGTGACACAGATACGCAGTATTTT.

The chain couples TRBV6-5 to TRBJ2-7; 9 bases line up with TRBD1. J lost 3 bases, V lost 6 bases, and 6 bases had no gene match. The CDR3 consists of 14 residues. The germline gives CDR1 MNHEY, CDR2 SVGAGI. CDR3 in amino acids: CASSRQGGYYEQYF. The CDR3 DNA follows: TGTGCCAGCAGCCGACAGGGGGGATACTACGAGCAGTACTTC.

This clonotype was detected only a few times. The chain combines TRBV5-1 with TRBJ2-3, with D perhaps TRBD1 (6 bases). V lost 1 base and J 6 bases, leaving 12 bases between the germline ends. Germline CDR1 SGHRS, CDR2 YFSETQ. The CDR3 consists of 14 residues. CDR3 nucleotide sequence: TGCGCCAGCAGCTTGTTGGGGGCTAGGGATACGCAGTATTTT. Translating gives CASSLLGARDTQYF.

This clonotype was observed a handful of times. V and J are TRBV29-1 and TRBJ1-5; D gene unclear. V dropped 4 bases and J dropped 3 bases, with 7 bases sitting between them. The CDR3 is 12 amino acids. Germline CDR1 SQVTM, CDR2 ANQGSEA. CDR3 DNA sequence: TGCAGCGTTGGTAATCCCAATCAGCCCCAGCATTTT. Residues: CSVGNPNQPQHF.

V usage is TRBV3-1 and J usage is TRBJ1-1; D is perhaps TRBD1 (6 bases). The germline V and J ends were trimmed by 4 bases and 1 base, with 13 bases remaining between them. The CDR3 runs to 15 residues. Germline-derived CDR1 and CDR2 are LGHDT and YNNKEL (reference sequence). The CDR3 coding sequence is TGTGCCAGCAGCCGGACGGGGACAACGAACACTGAAGCTTTCTTT. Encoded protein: CASSRTGTTNTEAFF.

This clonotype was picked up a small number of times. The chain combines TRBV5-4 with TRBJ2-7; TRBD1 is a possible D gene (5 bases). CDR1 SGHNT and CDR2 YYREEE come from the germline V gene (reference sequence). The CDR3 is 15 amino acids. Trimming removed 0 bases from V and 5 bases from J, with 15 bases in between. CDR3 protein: CASSLEGKGVDEQYF. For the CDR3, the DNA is TGTGCCAGCAGCTTGGAGGGGAAAGGGGTGGACGAGCAGTACTTC. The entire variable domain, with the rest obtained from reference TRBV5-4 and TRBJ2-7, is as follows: ETGVTQSPTHLIKTRGQQVTLRCSSQSGHNTVSWYQQALGQGPQFIFQYYREEENGRGNFPPRFSGLQFPNYSSELNVNALELDDSALYLCASSLEGKGVDEQYFGPGTRLTVT.

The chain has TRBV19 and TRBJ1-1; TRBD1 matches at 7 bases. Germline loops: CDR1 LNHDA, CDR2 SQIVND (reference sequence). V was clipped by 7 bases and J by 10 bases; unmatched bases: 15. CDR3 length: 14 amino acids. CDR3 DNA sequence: TGTGCCAGTATCCCGACAGGGACGTTCTCGGGAGCTTTCTTT. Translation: CASIPTGTFSGAFF.

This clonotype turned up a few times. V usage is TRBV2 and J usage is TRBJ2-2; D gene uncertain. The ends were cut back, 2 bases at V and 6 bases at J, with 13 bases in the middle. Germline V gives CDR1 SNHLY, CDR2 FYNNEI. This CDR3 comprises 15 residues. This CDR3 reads CASSERTKAAGELFF. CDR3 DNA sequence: TGTGCCAGCAGTGAACGGACGAAGGCGGCCGGGGAGCTGTTTTTT.

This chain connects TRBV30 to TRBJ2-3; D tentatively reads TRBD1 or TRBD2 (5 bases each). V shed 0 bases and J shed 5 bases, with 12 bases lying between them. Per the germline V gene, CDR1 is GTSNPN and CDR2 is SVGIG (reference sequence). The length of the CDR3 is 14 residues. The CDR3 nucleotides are TGTGCCTGGAGTGTAACCGGGGCAGGAGATACGCAGTATTTT. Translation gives CAWSVTGAGDTQYF.

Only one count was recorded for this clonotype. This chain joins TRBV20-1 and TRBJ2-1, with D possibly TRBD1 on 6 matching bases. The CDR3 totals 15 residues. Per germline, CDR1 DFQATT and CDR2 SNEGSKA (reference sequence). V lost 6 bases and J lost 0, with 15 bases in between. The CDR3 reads CSAGALDHSYNEQFF. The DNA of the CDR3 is TGCAGTGCGGGGGCACTAGACCACTCCTACAATGAGCAGTTCTTC.

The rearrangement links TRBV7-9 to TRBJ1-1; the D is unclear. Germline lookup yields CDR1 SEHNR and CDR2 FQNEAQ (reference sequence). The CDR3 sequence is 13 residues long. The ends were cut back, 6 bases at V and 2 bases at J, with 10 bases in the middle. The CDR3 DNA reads TGTGCCAGCAGGGCGGACCGCAACACTGAAGCTTTCTTT. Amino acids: CASRADRNTEAFF.

CDR3 sequence (DNA): TGCGCCAGCAGCCCTGGTCCGGCACTAGCGGATGAGCAGTTCTTC. The encoded protein is CASSPGPALADEQFF. This sequence joins TRBV5-1 and TRBJ2-1; 8 positions agree with TRBD2. Germline CDR1 reads SGHRS; CDR2 reads YFSETQ. The CDR3 spans 15 residues. V trimming: 4 bases; J trimming: 8 bases; junction bases outside the gene matches: 11.

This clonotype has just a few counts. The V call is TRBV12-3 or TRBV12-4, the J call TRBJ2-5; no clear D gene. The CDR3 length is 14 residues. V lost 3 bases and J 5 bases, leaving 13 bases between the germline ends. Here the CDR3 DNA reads TGTGCCAGCAGTTTGTTTCGGCTACGGGAGACCCAGTACTTC. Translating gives CASSLFRLRETQYF.

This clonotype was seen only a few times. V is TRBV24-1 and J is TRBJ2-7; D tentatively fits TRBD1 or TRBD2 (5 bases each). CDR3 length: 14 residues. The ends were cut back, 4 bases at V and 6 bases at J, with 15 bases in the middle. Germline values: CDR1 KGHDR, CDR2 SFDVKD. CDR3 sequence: CATSDSGAGGEQYF. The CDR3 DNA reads TGTGCCACCAGTGACTCGGGCGCTGGGGGCGAGCAGTACTTC.